These 15 T cell receptor beta chains originate from one sample sequenced in a study of blood T cell repertoires in COVID-19. Sequencing was performed with immunoSEQ multiplex PCR; in TCRdb, only in-frame clones are kept and a portion is missing. The sample carries about 250,000 clones, roughly 87% recorded once. The sequenced material came from PBMCs or T cells enriched from blood (not recorded which). These receptors were collected from a woman under 40 with acute COVID-19.

In this sample, this clone turned up many times. This chain joins TRBV7-2 and TRBJ1-2; D not certain. V lost 2 bases to trimming and J lost 6 bases, with 10 bases between them. Per germline, CDR1 SGHTA and CDR2 FQGNSA. The CDR3 runs 13 residues. The CDR3 sequence is CASSLSGLDGYTF. DNA of the CDR3: TGTGCCAGCAGCTTATCGGGGTTGGATGGCTACACCTTC.

The CDR3, as DNA: TGTGCTAGTGGTACCCAGACAGGGAGGAGTTCACCCCTCCACTTT. Its translation is CASGTQTGRSSPLHF. The V call is TRBV12-5, the J call TRBJ1-6; 7 nucleotides match TRBD1. Per germline, CDR1 LGHNT and CDR2 FRNRAP. This CDR3 has 15 residues. The J segment lost 9 bases and the V segment lost 5 bases, leaving 10 bases of the junction unmatched.

The V gene is TRBV2, the J gene TRBJ2-1; weak D call: TRBD1 (6 bases). The germline gives CDR1 SNHLY, CDR2 FYNNEI. V was pared by 6 bases and J by 1 base, with 13 bases between. This CDR3 spans 15 amino acids. The CDR3 coding sequence is TGTGCCAGCAGCGTTGGGACACAATCCTACAATGAGCAGTTCTTC. It encodes CASSVGTQSYNEQFF.

In DNA form, the CDR3 reads TGTGCCTGGGAAGGAGGGGGGGAAAGGAATGGCTACACCTTC. This translates into CAWEGGGERNGYTF. The chain recombines TRBV30 with TRBJ1-2, with D maybe TRBD1 (6 bases). Trimming removed 5 bases from V and 6 bases from J, with 19 bases in between. Per germline, CDR1 GTSNPN and CDR2 SVGIG (reference sequence). The CDR3 totals 14 residues.

The chain uses TRBV7-2 and TRBJ1-5, with 7 bases matching TRBD1. Germline values: CDR1 SGHTA, CDR2 FQGNSA. This CDR3 comprises 13 residues. With V trimmed by 4 bases and J by 7 bases, 4 bases remained unmatched. The CDR3 sequence: CASSSRQGQPQHF. Here the CDR3 DNA reads TGTGCCAGCAGCTCCAGACAGGGACAGCCCCAGCATTTT.

The rearrangement joins TRBV7-9 to TRBJ2-7; TRBD1 matches 7 bases. Germline CDR1 reads SEHNR; CDR2 reads FQNEAQ (reference sequence). Unmatched junction bases numbered 10, after V lost 5 bases and J lost 3 bases. The CDR3 is 15 residues long. The CDR3 DNA is TGTGCCAGCAGCCCTAAGGGACAGTCAAACTACGAGCAGTACTTC. Translating it yields CASSPKGQSNYEQYF.

This chain links TRBV29-1 with TRBJ2-7; 8 positions match TRBD1. The length of the CDR3 is 13 residues. Unmatched junction bases numbered 2, after V lost 4 bases and J lost 0 bases. In germline, CDR1 is SQVTM, CDR2 ANQGSEA. CDR3 sequence (DNA): TGCAGCGTTGGGACAGGGAGCTCCTACGAGCAGTACTTC. Translated, it gives CSVGTGSSYEQYF.

The chain carries TRBV5-1 and TRBJ2-3, with D uncertain. This CDR3 region has 16 residues. Per germline, CDR1 SGHRS and CDR2 YFSETQ. V dropped 0 bases and J dropped 2 bases, with 13 bases sitting between them. The CDR3 nucleotides are TGCGCCAGCAGCTTGGCCGTGGGCAGAGACACAGATACGCAGTATTTT. Protein: CASSLAVGRDTDTQYF.

V is TRBV25-1 and J is TRBJ2-3, with D maybe TRBD1 (6 bases). From germline, CDR1 is MGHDK and CDR2 SYGVNS. Deletions cut 8 bases from V and 2 bases from J, with 17 bases between. This CDR3 comprises 15 residues. The chain's CDR3 is CASSPRDTTTDTQYF. CDR3 DNA: TGTGCCAGCTCACCCCGGGACACCACCACAGATACGCAGTATTTT.

CDR3: CASSLDRGDEKLFF. CDR3 DNA sequence: TGCGCCAGCAGCTTGGACAGGGGGGACGAAAAACTGTTTTTT. The chain links TRBV5-1 to TRBJ1-4, with 8 bases that match TRBD1. This CDR3 region has 14 residues. V trimming: 0 bases; J trimming: 8 bases; junction bases outside the gene matches: 3. Germline-derived CDR1 and CDR2 are SGHRS and YFSETQ.

The V call is TRBV29-1, the J call TRBJ1-1; 10 bases match TRBD1. J gave up 8 bases and V 7 bases, and 7 bases lay outside the gene matches. The CDR3 spans 12 residues. The germline V gene has CDR1 SQVTM and CDR2 ANQGSEA. This CDR3 reads CSERQGAGEAFF. The CDR3 bases are TGCAGCGAACGACAGGGGGCCGGAGAAGCTTTCTTT.

The chain uses TRBV7-9 and TRBJ1-1; D remains ambiguous. V dropped 2 bases and J dropped 0 bases, with 10 bases sitting between them. The CDR3 length is 15 residues. Germline lookup yields CDR1 SEHNR and CDR2 FQNEAQ (reference sequence). This chain's CDR3 is CASSLSTGMNTEAFF. The CDR3 region has the DNA TGTGCCAGCAGCTTAAGTACGGGGATGAACACTGAAGCTTTCTTT.

The gene calls are TRBV18 and TRBJ2-3, with 12 bases fitting TRBD2. CDR1 and CDR2 (germline): KGHSH, LQKENI. V was pared by 4 bases and J by 4 bases, with 6 bases of the junction left unmatched. The CDR3 loop spans 16 amino acids. CDR3 loop: CASSLGLAGTSDTQYF. DNA for the CDR3: TGTGCCAGCTCACTAGGACTAGCGGGGACCTCAGATACGCAGTATTTT.

This chain joins TRBV4-1 and TRBJ2-1; TRBD1 is a possible D gene (6 bases). CDR1 and CDR2 from the germline V gene are MGHRA and YSYEKL. The ends were cut back, 1 base at V and 8 bases at J, with 18 bases in the middle. There are 16 residues in the CDR3. The CDR3 sequence: CASSQVSSARGDEQFF. In DNA, the CDR3 is TGCGCCAGCAGCCAAGTTAGTTCCGCCAGGGGAGATGAGCAGTTCTTC.

This clone was found a few times. This chain links TRBV19 with TRBJ2-1, with 13 positions matching TRBD2. The length of the CDR3 is 14 residues. The V and J ends lost 6 bases and 10 bases, in that order; junction bases with no gene match: 6. Germline lookup yields CDR1 LNHDA and CDR2 SQIVND (reference sequence). CDR3 in amino acids: CASRRLAGGREQFF. As DNA, the CDR3 is TGTGCCAGTAGACGACTAGCGGGGGGAAGGGAGCAGTTCTTC. Together with reference TRBV19 and TRBJ2-1, the CDR3 gives the full variable domain: DGGITQSPKYLFRKEGQNVTLSCEQNLNHDAMYWYRQDPGQGLRLIYYSQIVNDFQKGDIAEGYSVSREKKESFPLTVTSAQKNPTAFYLCASRRLAGGREQFFGPGTRLTVL.